The 21 T cell receptor beta chains below come from one sample, sequenced in a study of OX40 agonist ivuxolimab in advanced cancers. The method was immunoSEQ multiplex PCR; TCRdb's version includes in-frame clones alone and lacks a portion of them. The profile covers tens of thousands of clones, with 89% appearing a single time and around 0.38% taken by the ten largest. The input for sequencing was CD4+ or CD8+ T cells sorted from blood, taken in a trial of the OX40 agonist ivuxolimab. Receptor source: an adult with an advanced solid tumor such as melanoma, head and neck, liver or kidney cancer.

This clone occurred once. In DNA, the CDR3 is TGTGCCAGCAGCTTAGGGGGCGGGAATGGTCAGCCCCAGCATTTT. Translation: CASSLGGGNGQPQHF. The chain couples TRBV7-2 to TRBJ1-5; possibly TRBD1 for D (5 bases). From germline, CDR1 is SGHTA and CDR2 FQGNSA. Trimming took 1 base from V and 6 from J, leaving 13 bases between them. This CDR3 region has 15 residues.

This clone has just a few counts. CDR3 DNA: TGTGCCAGTAGTATAGGGTTGGGGACAGGGACTAATCTCCAGCATTTT. Encoded protein: CASSIGLGTGTNLQHF. The chain uses TRBV19 and TRBJ1-5; 9 bases are a match to TRBD1. CDR3 length: 16 residues. V lost 1 base to trimming and J lost 12 bases; unmatched junction nucleotides: 13. Looked up from germline, CDR1 is LNHDA and CDR2 is SQIVND (reference sequence).

The genes are TRBV7-6 and TRBJ2-3; 8 bases fit TRBD1. This CDR3 has 13 amino acids. V lost 5 bases to trimming and J lost 6 bases; unmatched junction nucleotides: 4. Per the germline V gene, CDR1 is SGHVS and CDR2 is FNYEAQ. The CDR3 loop reads CASSTGQVDTQYF. For the CDR3, the DNA is TGTGCCAGCAGCACGGGACAGGTGGATACGCAGTATTTT. Using reference TRBV7-6 and TRBJ2-3 for the parts outside the CDR3, the full variable domain is GAGVSQSPRYKVTKRGQDVALRCDPISGHVSLYWYRQALGQGPEFLTYFNYEAQQDKSGLPNDRFSAERPEGSISTLTIQRTEQRDSAMYRCASSTGQVDTQYFGPGTRLTVL.

This clone appeared once. The genes are TRBV27 and TRBJ1-2, with TRBD1 matching 7 bases. This CDR3 has 14 residues. CDR1 is MNHEY, CDR2 SMNVEV, per germline (reference sequence). V trimming: 3 bases; J trimming: 3 bases; junction bases outside the gene matches: 4. CDR3: CASSFSQGDYGYTF. In DNA, the CDR3 is TGTGCCAGCAGTTTTTCCCAGGGGGACTATGGCTACACCTTC.

This chain connects TRBV13 to TRBJ2-3; D perhaps matches TRBD1 (5 bases). This CDR3 contains 15 residues. Germline CDR1 is PRHDT and CDR2 is FYEKMQ (reference sequence). V lost 5 bases and J 4 bases, leaving 16 bases between the germline ends. Here the CDR3 DNA reads TGTGCCAGCAGCCTCCCAGGTGGGGCCTCAGATACGCAGTATTTT. Translating it yields CASSLPGGASDTQYF.

The chain couples TRBV30 to TRBJ2-2; D unclear. The CDR3 extends over 13 amino acids. V lost 0 bases, J lost 3 bases, and 5 bases lay in between. CDR1 GTSNPN and CDR2 SVGIG come from the germline V gene (reference sequence). CDR3: CAWSVADTGELFF. The CDR3 DNA sequence: TGTGCCTGGAGTGTAGCTGACACCGGGGAGCTGTTTTTT. Looking up the rest from reference TRBV30 and TRBJ2-2 gives the full variable domain: SQTIHQWPATLVQPVGSPLSLECTVEGTSNPNLYWYRQAAGRGLQLLFYSVGIGQISSEVPQNLSASRPQDRQFILSSKKLLLSDSGFYLCAWSVADTGELFFGEGSRLTVL.

Comments on this clone: A read error may produce the germline difference seen at one junction end. This chain joins TRBV5-8 and TRBJ1-5; D is unresolved. CDR3 size: 14 residues. Per the germline V gene, CDR1 is SGHTS and CDR2 is YDEGEE. This CDR3 reads CASSFRGSNQSQHF. Here the CDR3 DNA reads TGTGCCAGCAGCTTCAGAGGCTCTAATCAGTCCCAGCATTTT.

This clone is a singleton in its sample. The chain links TRBV11-3 to TRBJ2-2; 11 bases agree with TRBD1. J gave up 2 bases and V 5 bases, and 7 bases lay outside the gene matches. The CDR3 covers 17 residues. CDR1 and CDR2 (germline): SGHNT, YENEEA. The CDR3 sequence is CASSPGGTGGNTGELFF. The CDR3 coding sequence is TGTGCCAGCAGCCCAGGGGGGACAGGGGGAAACACCGGGGAGCTGTTTTTT.

CDR3 loop: CASSSPYGVLEETQYF. The DNA for the CDR3 is TGCGCCAGCAGCTCCCCCTACGGGGTTTTAGAAGAGACCCAGTACTTC. The chain is built from TRBV5-1 and TRBJ2-5; weak D call: TRBD2 (5 bases). The CDR3 is 16 residues long. Deletions cut 3 bases from V and 3 bases from J, with 18 bases between. Germline V gene sequence: CDR1 SGHRS, CDR2 YFSETQ.

V gene TRBV18 combines with J gene TRBJ1-1, with D possibly matching TRBD1 (5 bases). Trimming left V 2 bases short and J 5 bases short, with 21 bases between. CDR1 and CDR2 (germline): KGHSH, LQKENI. The CDR3 loop spans 17 amino acids. The CDR3 bases are TGTGCCAGCTCACCAATGGTACAAGGGGCTGAGGGGACTGAAGCTTTCTTT. This translates into CASSPMVQGAEGTEAFF.

This chain uses TRBV30 with TRBJ2-5, with D uncertain. From germline, CDR1 is GTSNPN and CDR2 SVGIG (reference sequence). Trimming shortened V by 0 bases and J by 5 bases, and 13 bases separated the two germline ends. The CDR3 has 14 amino acids. CDR3 nucleotides: TGTGCCTGGAGTGTATTTCCTCTCCAGGAGACCCAGTACTTC. Translation: CAWSVFPLQETQYF.

Only one count was recorded for this clone. The genes are TRBV15 and TRBJ2-3; 8 nucleotides line up with TRBD2. CDR3 size: 15 residues. V gave up 3 bases and J gave up 4 bases; unmatched junction bases: 6. Looked up from germline, CDR1 is LNHNV and CDR2 is YYDKDF (reference sequence). Here the CDR3 DNA reads TGTGCCACCAGCAGTGATAGCGGGGTAGCAGATACGCAGTATTTT. Translating gives CATSSDSGVADTQYF.

The gene calls are TRBV30 and TRBJ1-1; the D is unclear. Germline V lookup: CDR1 GTSNPN, CDR2 SVGIG (reference sequence). V lost 5 bases, J lost 0 bases, and 13 bases lay in between. This CDR3 is 14 amino acids long. This CDR3 is CAWGLVPMNTEAFF. Written as DNA, the CDR3 is TGTGCCTGGGGGCTGGTACCTATGAACACTGAAGCTTTCTTT.

This chain connects TRBV10-2 to TRBJ1-3; TRBD1 agrees at 11 bases. Trimming took 4 bases from V and 7 from J; bases not matched to a gene: 12. Germline assignment: CDR1 WSHSY and CDR2 SAAADI. There are 17 residues in the CDR3. The CDR3 sequence: CASSVGQGVVGFNTIYF. For the CDR3, the DNA is TGCGCCAGCAGTGTGGGACAGGGGGTAGTCGGCTTTAACACCATATATTTT.

The rearrangement uses TRBV5-1 and TRBJ2-2; the D is unclear. This CDR3 spans 16 amino acids. Between the trimmed V and J ends, which lost 1 base and 4 bases, there was a span of 14 bases. CDR1 and CDR2 (germline): SGHRS, YFSETQ. DNA of the CDR3: TGCGCCAGCAGCTTGACGGAGTATCGTGGCACCGGGGAGCTGTTTTTT. Its translation: CASSLTEYRGTGELFF. Full variable domain (outside the CDR3, taken from reference TRBV5-1 and TRBJ2-2): KAGVTQTPRYLIKTRGQQVTLSCSPISGHRSVSWYQQTPGQGLQFLFEYFSETQRNKGNFPGRFSGRQFSNSRSEMNVSTLELGDSALYLCASSLTEYRGTGELFFGEGSRLTVL.

The chain carries TRBV18 and TRBJ2-6; no firm D call. The germline V gene encodes CDR1 KGHSH and CDR2 LQKENI. With 4 bases removed from V and 1 base from J, the gap between germline ends came to 2 bases. This CDR3 has 13 residues. CDR3 residues: CASSQSGANVLTF. CDR3 in DNA: TGTGCCAGCTCACAATCTGGGGCCAACGTCCTGACTTTC.

This clone was found once. The chain links TRBV18 to TRBJ2-3; TRBD2 matches 10 bases. This CDR3 has 19 residues. V gave up 1 base and J gave up 1 base; unmatched junction bases: 11. Per germline, CDR1 KGHSH and CDR2 LQKENI. The CDR3 is CASSPLSSGGASGTDTQYF. CDR3 DNA sequence: TGTGCCAGCTCACCACTCTCCAGCGGGGGGGCTAGTGGCACAGATACGCAGTATTTT.

This clone came up once. The rearrangement uses TRBV25-1 and TRBJ2-2; no clear D. The germline gives CDR1 MGHDK, CDR2 SYGVNS. There are 18 residues in the CDR3. Deletions cut 2 bases from V and 7 bases from J, with 23 bases between. The CDR3 here is CASSEAPRAGKTFGELFF. DNA of the CDR3: TGTGCCAGCAGTGAAGCCCCCCGCGCAGGCAAGACCTTCGGGGAGCTGTTTTTT.

V gene TRBV18 combines with J gene TRBJ2-1; TRBD2 agrees at 11 bases. V gave up 5 bases and J gave up 3 bases; unmatched junction bases: 6. This CDR3 contains 16 residues. Germline CDR1 reads KGHSH; CDR2 reads LQKENI. For the CDR3, the DNA is TGTGCCAGCTCATTCCTAGCGGGAGGTCACTACAATGAGCAGTTCTTC. Protein sequence: CASSFLAGGHYNEQFF.

This chain connects TRBV6-6 to TRBJ2-7; no firm D call. The CDR3 is 14 amino acids. Germline lookup yields CDR1 MNHNY and CDR2 SVGAGI (reference sequence). V dropped 0 bases and J dropped 0 bases, with 6 bases sitting between them. The CDR3 region is CASSYSHGSYEQYF. CDR3 sequence (DNA): TGTGCCAGCAGTTACTCGCACGGCTCCTACGAGCAGTACTTC.

This chain uses TRBV5-1 with TRBJ2-3; 10 bases line up with TRBD2. V was pared by 0 bases and J by 5 bases, with 3 bases of the junction left unmatched. In germline, CDR1 is SGHRS, CDR2 YFSETQ. CDR3 length: 15 residues. CDR3 loop: CASSLDGLAEDTQYF. In DNA, the CDR3 is TGCGCCAGCAGCTTGGACGGACTAGCGGAAGATACGCAGTATTTT.